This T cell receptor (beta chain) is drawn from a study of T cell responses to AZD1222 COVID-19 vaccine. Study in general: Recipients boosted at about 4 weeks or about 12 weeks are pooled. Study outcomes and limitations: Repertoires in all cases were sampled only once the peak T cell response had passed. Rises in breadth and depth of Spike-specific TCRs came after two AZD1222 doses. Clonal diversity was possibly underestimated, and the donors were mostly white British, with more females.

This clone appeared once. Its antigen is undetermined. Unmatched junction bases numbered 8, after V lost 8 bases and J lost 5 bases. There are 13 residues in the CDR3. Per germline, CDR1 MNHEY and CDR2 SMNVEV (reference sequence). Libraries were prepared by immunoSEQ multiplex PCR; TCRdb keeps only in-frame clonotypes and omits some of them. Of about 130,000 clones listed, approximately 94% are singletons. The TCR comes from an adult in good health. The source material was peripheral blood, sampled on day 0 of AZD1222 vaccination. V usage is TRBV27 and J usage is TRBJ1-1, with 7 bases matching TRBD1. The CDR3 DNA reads TGTGCCAGCCGCGCATCAGGGGGTACTGAAGCTTTCTTT. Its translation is CASRASGGTEAFF.